This TCR beta chain was observed in a study of blood T cell repertoires in COVID-19. As handled by the study authors: Amplification with reference gene primers provided the estimates of nucleated cell counts. The data were produced by immunoSEQ multiplex PCR, yet TCRdb's version contains in-frame clones alone and is incomplete. That table furnishes V, J and clone size, whereas the DNA furnished D and trimming. The table shows about 150,000 clones, with about 90% occurring only once. The receptor comes from a man in his fifties or sixties with active or convalescent COVID-19. The sequenced material came from peripheral blood.

The DNA of the CDR3 is TGTGCCAGCAGTTACCTGCCGGACAGCAACACCGGGGAGCTGTTTTTT. This sequence encodes CASSYLPDSNTGELFF. The chain carries TRBV6-5 and TRBJ2-2, with D possibly being TRBD1 (6 bases). The CDR3 contains 16 residues. V was clipped by 2 bases and J by 2 bases, with 12 bases between them. The V gene's germline CDR1 is MNHEY and CDR2 SVGAGI.